The 21 T cell receptor beta chains presented below share a single source sample, sequenced in a study of PD-1 blockade in classical Hodgkin lymphoma. Indicated time point: cycle 4 day 1 (C4D1), after more than 5 weeks of nivolumab. Each and every patient relapsed after autologous stem cell transplantation, and patients got differing brentuximab vedotin exposure. Produced via immunoSEQ multiplex PCR; TCRdb's table is partial and in-frame only. The table lists about 41,000 clones, about two thirds of them singletons. The sample here was peripheral blood mononuclear cells (PBMCs), taken before the fourth cycle of nivolumab. These receptors were taken from a human donor with classical Hodgkin lymphoma.

J is TRBJ1-5 and V is TRBV4-3, with no clear D. The CDR3 contains 14 residues. With 0 bases removed from V and 5 bases from J, the gap between germline ends came to 8 bases. Per the germline V gene, CDR1 is LGHNA and CDR2 is YSLEER. CDR3: CASSQDSGDQPQHF. In DNA, the CDR3 is TGCGCCAGCAGCCAAGATTCCGGGGATCAGCCCCAGCATTTT.

V usage is TRBV5-4 and J usage is TRBJ2-7, with unresolved D. V lost 1 base and J lost 2, with 10 bases in between. The V gene's germline CDR1 is SGHNT and CDR2 YYREEE (reference sequence). This CDR3 is 14 amino acids long. The CDR3 reads CASSLSGNPYEQYF. The CDR3 DNA is TGTGCCAGCAGCTTGTCTGGGAACCCCTACGAGCAGTACTTC.

This chain's CDR3 is CASSYRENYGYTF. As DNA, the CDR3 is TGTGCCAGCAGCTACAGGGAGAACTATGGCTACACCTTC. The chain couples TRBV5-4 to TRBJ1-2; tentative D call: TRBD1 (6 bases). In germline, CDR1 is SGHNT, CDR2 YYREEE (reference sequence). V was shortened by 3 bases and J by 2 bases, with 8 bases between the two germline ends. The CDR3 sequence is 13 residues long.

This chain connects TRBV2 to TRBJ2-5; no clear D. This CDR3 region has 15 residues. Trimming shortened V by 1 base and J by 2 bases, and 11 bases separated the two germline ends. Germline V CDR1 and CDR2: SNHLY, FYNNEI. CDR3 loop: CASSEEFQIQETQYF. CDR3 DNA: TGTGCCAGCAGTGAAGAATTCCAGATACAAGAGACCCAGTACTTC. The full variable domain, in which reference TRBV2 and TRBJ2-5 provide the parts outside the CDR3, is EPEVTQTPSHQVTQMGQEVILRCVPISNHLYFYWYRQILGQKVEFLVSFYNNEISEKSEIFDDQFSVERPDGSNFTLKIRSTKLEDSAMYFCASSEEFQIQETQYFGPGTRLLVL.

The chain is built from TRBV9 and TRBJ1-2; possible D gene TRBD1, 6 bases. With 3 bases removed from V and 0 bases from J, the gap between germline ends came to 15 bases. Germline-derived CDR1 and CDR2 are SGDLS and YYNGEE. This CDR3 has 16 amino acids. CDR3 in DNA: TGTGCCAGCAGCGGGGACATCTTTGCGACTAACTATGGCTACACCTTC. Its translation is CASSGDIFATNYGYTF.

CDR3: CASSGTSENTQYF. The CDR3 coding sequence is TGTGCCAGCAGTGGGACTAGCGAAAATACGCAGTATTTT. The rearrangement links TRBV2 to TRBJ2-3; 9 bases agree with TRBD2. Germline V gene data show CDR1 as SNHLY and CDR2 as FYNNEI. V gave up 4 bases and J gave up 7 bases; unmatched junction bases: 3. The CDR3 spans 13 residues.

This chain links TRBV2 with TRBJ2-2; no reliable D call. Looked up from germline, CDR1 is SNHLY and CDR2 is FYNNEI. The CDR3 has 13 amino acids. V lost 7 bases and J lost 0, with 6 bases in between. The CDR3 DNA reads TGTGCCAGCAAAGGGCCGAACACCGGGGAGCTGTTTTTT. As protein: CASKGPNTGELFF.

The table lists this clone with a few counts. The chain couples TRBV7-8 to TRBJ2-7; D is uncertain. The germline gives CDR1 SGHVS, CDR2 FQNEAQ. This CDR3 contains 12 residues. The germline V and J ends were trimmed by 0 bases and 4 bases, with 4 bases remaining between them. The CDR3 DNA follows: TGTGCCAGCAGCTTAGCCCCTTACGAGCAGTACTTC. This gives the protein CASSLAPYEQYF.

The CDR3 loop reads CASSSGRKPSQETQYF. In nucleotides, the CDR3 is TGTGCCAGCAGTTCCGGACGGAAACCAAGTCAAGAGACCCAGTACTTC. The J gene is TRBJ2-5, the V gene TRBV27; D unclear. The CDR3 is 16 amino acids. Germline-derived CDR1 and CDR2 are MNHEY and SMNVEV (reference sequence). V lost 4 bases to trimming and J lost 2 bases, with 17 bases between them.

V gene TRBV6-6 combines with J gene TRBJ2-7, with D unresolved. V was shortened by 6 bases and J by 2 bases, with 14 bases between the two germline ends. Per germline, CDR1 MNHNY and CDR2 SVGAGI (reference sequence). The CDR3 is 14 residues long. The CDR3 DNA is TGTGCCAGCAGCCCCCCTGACACCCCCTACGAGCAGTACTTC. Translation: CASSPPDTPYEQYF.

The chain joins TRBV4-3 to TRBJ2-7, with a weak D call TRBD2 (5 bases). This CDR3 is 14 amino acids long. V was clipped by 6 bases and J by 4 bases, with 16 bases between them. Germline CDR1 and CDR2: LGHNA and YSLEER. The CDR3 DNA is TGCGCCAGCAGGGTGACTACCCTAACGTACGAGCAGTACTTC. This encodes CASRVTTLTYEQYF.

The gene calls are TRBV6-5 and TRBJ2-1, with D possibly being TRBD1 or TRBD2 (6 bases each). Trimming took 0 bases from V and 8 from J, leaving 8 bases between them. Germline lookup yields CDR1 MNHEY and CDR2 SVGAGI. The length of the CDR3 is 13 residues. The CDR3 DNA sequence: TGTGCCAGCAGTTACTCGGGGGGCTATGAGCAGTTCTTC. The encoded protein is CASSYSGGYEQFF.

This clone was observed a few times. The rearrangement uses TRBV5-1 and TRBJ1-1; 9 nucleotides match TRBD1. V shed 4 bases and J 1 base; nucleotides not matched to a gene: 2. The CDR3 spans 14 residues. CDR1 SGHRS and CDR2 YFSETQ come from the germline V gene. The CDR3 region is CASSPDRGNTEAFF. The CDR3 bases are TGCGCCAGCAGCCCGGACAGGGGGAACACTGAAGCTTTCTTT.

The table lists this clone with a count of one. CDR3 amino acids: CASSVVDLGQPQHF. The CDR3 DNA sequence: TGTGCCAGCAGCGTAGTGGACCTAGGGCAGCCCCAGCATTTT. The gene calls are TRBV9 and TRBJ1-5, with D unresolved. The V end lost 0 bases, the J end lost 7 bases, and 11 bases lay between the germline ends. This CDR3 comprises 14 residues. Germline lookup yields CDR1 SGDLS and CDR2 YYNGEE.

This clone has a single count. The V gene is TRBV21-1, the J gene TRBJ2-3; the table's D call of TRBD2 was not tested on the DNA. TRBV21-1 is a pseudogene segment. The CDR3 runs to 18 residues. CDR3 coding DNA: TGTGCCAGCAGCAAAAGGGGACTAGCGGTGACAGGCACAGATACGCAGTATTTT. Translated: CASSKRGLAVTGTDTQYF.

The chain recombines TRBV5-1 with TRBJ2-5, with D possibly TRBD2 on 7 matching bases. V shed 0 bases and J shed 5 bases, with 14 bases lying between them. Germline loops: CDR1 SGHRS, CDR2 YFSETQ. This CDR3 comprises 15 residues. CDR3 amino acids: CASSLAGGGSETQYF. In DNA, the CDR3 is TGCGCCAGCAGCTTGGCGGGGGGCGGCTCGGAGACCCAGTACTTC. The full variable domain, with the rest looked up from reference TRBV5-1 and TRBJ2-5, is KAGVTQTPRYLIKTRGQQVTLSCSPISGHRSVSWYQQTPGQGLQFLFEYFSETQRNKGNFPGRFSGRQFSNSRSEMNVSTLELGDSALYLCASSLAGGGSETQYFGPGTRLLVL.

The chain recombines TRBV19 with TRBJ2-7; the match to TRBD1 covers 9 bases. The germline gives CDR1 LNHDA, CDR2 SQIVND (reference sequence). CDR3 length equals 14 residues. Germline trimming cut 5 bases from V and 3 bases from J; bases unmatched to any gene: 5. As DNA, the CDR3 is TGTGCCAGTAGTCCCGGGACAGGGCACTACGAGCAGTACTTC. This encodes CASSPGTGHYEQYF.

This rearrangement joins TRBV30 to TRBJ1-2; TRBD1 matches at 8 bases. This CDR3 is 12 amino acids long. The V gene's germline CDR1 is GTSNPN and CDR2 SVGIG (reference sequence). V gave up 3 bases and J gave up 7 bases; unmatched junction bases: 4. The CDR3 protein is CAWRTGGLGYTF. CDR3 bases: TGTGCCTGGAGAACAGGGGGGCTTGGCTACACCTTC.

This chain joins TRBV5-4 and TRBJ2-1, with 10 nucleotides matching TRBD2. Germline CDR1 is SGHNT and CDR2 is YYREEE (reference sequence). This CDR3 region has 20 residues. V was clipped by 2 bases and J by 4 bases; unmatched bases: 18. The chain's CDR3 is CASSFQRGGIDFEWYNEQFF. Written as DNA, the CDR3 is TGTGCCAGCAGCTTCCAGCGGGGGGGCATTGACTTCGAATGGTACAATGAGCAGTTCTTC.

CDR3 sequence: CASSILAGGPYEQYF. For the CDR3, the DNA is TGTGCCAGTAGTATTCTAGCGGGGGGACCCTACGAGCAGTACTTC. The chain employs TRBV19 and TRBJ2-7; 11 nucleotides align to TRBD2. This CDR3 has 15 residues. Germline CDR1 LNHDA, CDR2 SQIVND (reference sequence). With 3 bases clipped from V and 2 bases from J, the junction kept 3 bases outside the gene matches. Complete variable domain (other parts from reference TRBV19 and TRBJ2-7): DGGITQSPKYLFRKEGQNVTLSCEQNLNHDAMYWYRQDPGQGLRLIYYSQIVNDFQKGDIAEGYSVSREKKESFPLTVTSAQKNPTAFYLCASSILAGGPYEQYFGPGTRLTVT.

The gene calls are TRBV5-8 and TRBJ1-2; D remains ambiguous. Germline V lookup: CDR1 SGHTS, CDR2 YDEGEE. This CDR3 comprises 12 residues. Trimming took off 4 bases at V and 7 bases at J, with 11 bases between the two ends. CDR3 protein: CASSPEVGGYTF. The DNA for the CDR3 is TGTGCCAGCAGCCCCGAGGTGGGTGGCTACACCTTC.